The 2 T cell receptor beta chains below were found in one sample sequenced in a study of shared clonotypes between healthy human individuals. Clones were sequenced by immunoSEQ multiplex PCR, and TCRdb holds only the in-frame ones, with some missing. This table has 1.5 million to 2.5 million clones, about 94% appearing once. CD45RO-negative CD8 cells positively selected for CCR7 made up the naive population, which excluded terminally differentiated effector memory CD45RA+ cells. Sequenced material: naive CD8+ T cells sorted from blood. The receptors here all came from a man aged 18-30 years in good health.

The V and J genes are TRBV4-3 and TRBJ2-7; D is uncertain. V lost 0 bases to trimming and J lost 0 bases, with 12 bases between them. The CDR3 sequence is 16 residues long. The V gene's germline CDR1 is LGHNA and CDR2 YSLEER. CDR3 sequence (DNA): TGCGCCAGCAGCCAAGACGGAATCGTGAGCTCCTACGAGCAGTACTTC. This gives the protein CASSQDGIVSSYEQYF.

V usage is TRBV19 and J usage is TRBJ2-7; a weak D match, TRBD1 (6 bases). The V and J ends lost 6 bases and 2 bases respectively, with 17 bases between them. Germline CDR1 and CDR2: LNHDA and SQIVND (reference sequence). CDR3 size: 15 residues. In nucleotides, the CDR3 is TGTGCCAGTAGCTACCGGACAGAAGGAGCCTACGAGCAGTACTTC. This encodes CASSYRTEGAYEQYF.